This T cell receptor (beta chain) was sequenced in a study of a mutant IDH1 vaccine in newly diagnosed glioma. Background on the study: Of the patients given treatment, approximately 60% were male and about 38% were female, and a mean age of approximately 40 years was recorded. Most had both radiotherapy and temozolomide beforehand; others had only one. General observations from the study: Apparently, pseudoprogression bore no relation to changes among the top peripheral T cell clonotypes.

About this clone itself: Its antigen is unknown.

Measured with immunoSEQ multiplex PCR; TCRdb has only the in-frame clones, and not every one. The repertoire holds tens of thousands of clones, with 80% to 90% as singletons. Time point of the sample: baseline, week 1 (first vaccination visit). Treatment: pre-vaccination baseline after standard-of-care therapy. Each tumor in the donors was a new WHO grade 3 or 4 astrocytoma, IDH1-mutant and ATRX-lost. Sequenced here: PBMCs, sampled from a glioma patient treated with radiotherapy, temozolomide or both. The origin of this receptor is a man younger than 30 with glioma.

CDR3 protein: CATKRDRSYEQYF. The CDR3 DNA is TGTGCCACCAAACGGGACAGGAGCTACGAGCAGTACTTC. The chain has TRBV25-1 and TRBJ2-7; TRBD1 agrees at 8 bases. This CDR3 comprises 13 residues. CDR1 is MGHDK, CDR2 SYGVNS, per germline. The ends lost 10 bases at V and 3 bases at J; junction bases unmatched: 8.